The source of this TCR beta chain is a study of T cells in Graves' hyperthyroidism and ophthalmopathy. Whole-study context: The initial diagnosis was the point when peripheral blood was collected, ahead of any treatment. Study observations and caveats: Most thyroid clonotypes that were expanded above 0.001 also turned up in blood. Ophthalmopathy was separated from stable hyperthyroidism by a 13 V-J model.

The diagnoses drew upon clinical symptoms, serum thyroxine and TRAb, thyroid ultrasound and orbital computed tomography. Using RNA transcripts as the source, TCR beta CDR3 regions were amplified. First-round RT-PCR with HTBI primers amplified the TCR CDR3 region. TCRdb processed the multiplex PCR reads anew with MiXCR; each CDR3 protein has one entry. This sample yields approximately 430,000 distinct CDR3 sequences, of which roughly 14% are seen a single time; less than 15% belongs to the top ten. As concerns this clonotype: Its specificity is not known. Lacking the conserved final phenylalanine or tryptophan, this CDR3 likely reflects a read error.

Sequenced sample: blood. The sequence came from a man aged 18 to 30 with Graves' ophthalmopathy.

The CDR3 DNA sequence: TGTGCCAGCAGCTTGGACAGACTGAACACTGAAGCTTTCTGT. Translation gives CASSLDRLNTEAFC. The J gene is TRBJ1-1, the V gene TRBV7-2, with D tentatively TRBD1 (6 bases). The CDR3 has 14 residues. Germline CDR1 and CDR2: SGHTA and FQGNSA. Trimming left V 3 bases short and J 0 bases short, with 8 bases between.